The 8 T cell receptor beta chains reported below all come from one sample, sequenced in a study of blood T cell repertoires in COVID-19. Profiling relied on immunoSEQ multiplex PCR, and the TCRdb table lists in-frame clones only, not all of them. Here the sample spans roughly 42,000 clones, around 83% being singletons. Sequencing was done on a sample of peripheral blood. Receptors were obtained from a woman between 65 and 79 years old in a cohort sampled during active COVID-19.

The gene calls are TRBV19 and TRBJ1-2, with 9 positions matching TRBD1. V was pared by 7 bases and J by 1 base, with 1 base of the junction left unmatched. The germline gives CDR1 LNHDA, CDR2 SQIVND (reference sequence). The CDR3 has 13 residues. In DNA, the CDR3 is TGTGCCAGTAAGGACAGGGGTAACTATGGCTACACCTTC. Translating it yields CASKDRGNYGYTF.

This clone has just one count. The chain couples TRBV6-2 or TRBV6-3 to TRBJ2-7, with 7 bases identical to TRBD2. V gave up 3 bases and J gave up 4 bases; unmatched junction bases: 9. Per germline, CDR1 MNHEY and CDR2 SVGEGT. CDR3 length: 15 residues. The DNA of the CDR3 is TGTGCCAGCAGTTATTGGCTAGCGGAGACTTACGAGCAGTACTTC. It codes for CASSYWLAETYEQYF.

The chain joins TRBV2 to TRBJ1-5, with 7 bases fitting TRBD1. J gave up 11 bases and V 4 bases, and 5 bases lay outside the gene matches. The length of the CDR3 is 12 residues. From germline, CDR1 is SNHLY and CDR2 FYNNEI. CDR3 in DNA: TGTGCCAGCAGTGCAGGGGGGCGATCCCAGCATTTT. It codes for CASSAGGRSQHF.

This rearrangement joins TRBV28 to TRBJ2-7; TRBD1 is a possible D gene (6 bases). The germline V gene has CDR1 MDHEN and CDR2 SYDVKM. Trimming removed 6 bases from V and 2 bases from J, with 14 bases in between. The length of the CDR3 is 14 residues. CDR3: CASRKQGGPYEQYF. The CDR3 bases are TGTGCCAGCAGAAAACAGGGCGGACCCTACGAGCAGTACTTC.

The J gene is TRBJ2-5, the V gene TRBV19; TRBD1 matches at 9 bases. V lost 2 bases and J lost 3; bases outside the gene matches: 4. The CDR3 is 15 amino acids. In germline, CDR1 is LNHDA, CDR2 SQIVND (reference sequence). CDR3 sequence: CASSIRGQGEETQYF. The CDR3 DNA reads TGTGCCAGTAGTATACGGGGACAGGGTGAAGAGACCCAGTACTTC.

Sample share makes this clone medium-sized (0.01 to 0.1%). The rearrangement links TRBV28 to TRBJ1-2; the D gene is possibly TRBD1 (6 bases). The germline V and J ends were trimmed by 5 bases and 4 bases, with 11 bases remaining between them. This CDR3 has 13 residues. The germline gives CDR1 MDHEN, CDR2 SYDVKM. The DNA of the CDR3 is TGTGCCAGCAGTCTCACAGGGCCCTATGGCTACACCTTC. Protein sequence: CASSLTGPYGYTF.

J is TRBJ2-1 and V is TRBV6-5, with D perhaps TRBD2 (6 bases). V was shortened by 2 bases and J by 2 bases, with 10 bases between the two germline ends. The germline CDR1 and CDR2 sequences are MNHEY and SVGAGI. There are 15 residues in the CDR3. The CDR3 DNA sequence: TGTGCCAGCAGTTACGTTAGCGGAACCTACAATGAGCAGTTCTTC. Encoded protein: CASSYVSGTYNEQFF.

The gene calls are TRBV10-1 and TRBJ1-4; D is perhaps TRBD1 (5 bases). The length of the CDR3 is 19 residues. Germline CDR1 is WNHNN and CDR2 is SYGVQD (reference sequence). V lost 7 bases to trimming and J lost 0 bases, with 24 bases between them. CDR3 amino acids: CASIRSVPGRGATNEKLFF. DNA of the CDR3: TGCGCCAGCATTCGCTCGGTACCCGGGAGAGGGGCAACTAATGAAAAACTGTTTTTT.